This T cell receptor beta chain was retrieved from a study of blood T cell repertoires in COVID-19. Across the whole study: In each case, the material was cDNA or gDNA derived from T cells, B-cell-depleted T cells, or PBMCs.

Adults between roughly 18 and 90 years of age took part from 24 US areas. Either two negative PCRs, clearance, or symptom resolution qualified Cohort 3 donors as recovered. The table came from immunoSEQ multiplex PCR; TCRdb's copy has only in-frame clones and leaves some out. The sample records about 330,000 clones, approximately 88% being singletons. The source is a man between 25 and 39 years old who had recovered from COVID-19. Source material: PBMCs or T cells enriched from blood (not recorded which).

CDR3 nucleotides: TGTGCCAGCAGCCTAGGTGATCGGGGGAAAGATTTTGCAGATACGCAGTATTTT. Its translation: CASSLGDRGKDFADTQYF. The chain combines TRBV7-9 with TRBJ2-3; D perhaps matches TRBD2 (6 bases). In germline, CDR1 is SEHNR, CDR2 FQNEAQ (reference sequence). The CDR3 has 18 residues. V was clipped by 5 bases and J by 4 bases, with 25 bases between them.